These T cell receptor beta chains were read from a single sample in a study of patients and donors after allogeneic stem cell transplantation. TCRdb analysed the RT-PCR reads with MiXCR anew, one entry per CDR3 protein. The data contain approximately 98,000 distinct CDR3 sequences, roughly 35% of them singletons. Specimen: blood, either unsorted or a sorted T cell fraction (not recorded which). These receptors were collected from a human donor who was either an allogeneic HSCT recipient or a stem cell or donor lymphocyte infusion donor (not recorded which). It is not recorded whose cells these are; they may come from a transplant donor. CDR3s include the opening cysteine and the closing phenylalanine or tryptophan. Each record gives: J gene, V gene, clone size, D gene, CDR3 protein, CDR3 DNA. D genes are given only for firm matches. Size is omitted from some rows. Given values are once, few, many or a class for expanded clones.

TRBJ2-3 TRBV4-3 - - CASSRIRGDTQYF TGCGCCAGCAGCCGCATCAGGGGAGATACGCAGTATTTT
TRBJ2-1 TRBV12-3/TRBV12-4 - - CASSEYNEQFF TGTGCCAGCAGTGAATACAATGAGCAGTTCTTC
TRBJ1-2 TRBV19 - - CASSSQVNYGYTF TGTGCCAGTAGTAGCCAGGTGAACTATGGCTACACCTTC
TRBJ2-6 TRBV7-2 - TRBD1 CASSLVFPGQGSGANVLTF TGTGCCAGCAGCTTAGTTTTTCCGGGACAGGGATCTGGGGCCAACGTCCTGACTTTC
TRBJ2-3 TRBV9 few - CASSVVGRDVLTDTQYF TGTGCCAGCAGCGTAGTGGGTCGCGACGTCCTCACAGATACGCAGTATTTT
TRBJ1-3 TRBV14 few - CASSPGSNSGNTIYF TGTGCCAGCAGCCCCGGGTCTAACTCTGGAAACACCATATATTTT
TRBJ1-5 TRBV20-1 few - CSARADGRSNQPQHF TGCAGTGCTAGAGCCGACGGACGTAGCAATCAGCCCCAGCATTTT
TRBJ1-5 TRBV24-1 - - CATTRNDSNQPQHF TGTGCCACCACTCGTAACGATAGCAATCAGCCCCAGCATTTT
TRBJ1-1 TRBV13 - - CASSKTNSPPGPRTTEAFF TGTGCCAGCAGCAAAACCAACTCGCCTCCGGGACCGCGTACCACTGAAGCTTTCTTT
TRBJ2-5 TRBV7-2 few - CASSLVLTEETQYF TGTGCCAGCAGCTTAGTGCTAACAGAAGAGACCCAGTACTTC
TRBJ1-5 TRBV7-9 - - CASSLELWGDSNQPQHF TGTGCCAGCAGCTTAGAGCTTTGGGGAGATAGCAATCAGCCCCAGCATTTT
TRBJ1-2 TRBV6-5 - - CASSYSRTSGRIYGYTF TGTGCCAGCAGTTACTCCAGGACTTCGGGACGGATCTATGGCTACACCTTC
TRBJ2-1 TRBV7-9 - - CASSLAGTHYNEQFF TGTGCCAGCAGCTTAGCCGGGACTCACTACAATGAGCAGTTCTTC
TRBJ2-1 TRBV27 once TRBD2 CASSLSKLAGYYNEQFF TGTGCCAGCAGTTTATCGAAACTAGCGGGGTACTACAATGAGCAGTTCTTC
TRBJ2-7 TRBV12-3/TRBV12-4 few - CASSPRIIYEQYF TGTGCCAGCAGTCCACGAATTATCTACGAGCAGTACTTC
TRBJ2-4 TRBV20-1 - TRBD2 CSAGTSGSWNIQYF TGCAGTGCCGGGACTAGCGGGAGTTGGAACATTCAGTACTTC
TRBJ2-2 TRBV9 - - CASSALRSANTGELFF TGTGCCAGCAGCGCCCTCCGTAGCGCGAACACCGGGGAGCTGTTTTTT
TRBJ1-3 TRBV20-1 - - CSATGSGNTIYF TGCAGTGCTACAGGGTCTGGAAACACCATATATTTT
TRBJ1-2 TRBV28 few - CASTKSGGGYGYTF TGTGCCAGCACCAAATCAGGAGGAGGCTATGGCTACACCTTC
TRBJ2-7 TRBV4-1 few - CASSQHTWEKGHEQYF TGCGCCAGCAGCCAGCACACATGGGAAAAGGGGCACGAGCAGTACTTC
TRBJ2-3 TRBV9 - - CASSVGSDTQYF TGTGCCAGCAGCGTAGGATCGGATACGCAGTATTTT
TRBJ2-5 TRBV4-3 medium-sized - CASSQDRGSNRETQYF TGCGCCAGCAGCCAAGATAGGGGGTCTAACAGAGAGACCCAGTACTTC
TRBJ1-5 TRBV11-3 few - CASSLEASATGPSNQPQHF TGTGCCAGCAGCTTAGAGGCATCCGCGACGGGGCCTAGCAATCAGCCCCAGCATTTT
TRBJ2-2 TRBV7-3 - - CASSLVVSGELFF TGTGCCAGCAGCTTAGTGGTGTCCGGGGAGCTGTTTTTT
TRBJ2-1 TRBV12-3/TRBV12-4 many TRBD2 CASSLGRANEQFF TGTGCCAGCAGTTTGGGGAGGGCCAATGAGCAGTTCTTC
TRBJ2-3 TRBV29-1 - - CSAARTPTDTQYF TGCAGCGCCGCAAGGACACCTACAGATACGCAGTATTTT
TRBJ2-4 TRBV3-1 - TRBD2 CASSQTSGTDIQYF TGTGCCAGCAGCCAGACTAGCGGGACGGACATTCAGTACTTC
TRBJ2-1 TRBV28 - TRBD2 CASSLVLAGVYNEQFF TGTGCCAGCAGTTTGGTGCTAGCGGGAGTTTACAATGAGCAGTTCTTC
TRBJ2-3 TRBV27 - - CASSLGAFLDTQYF TGTGCCAGCAGTTTAGGGGCCTTCTTAGATACGCAGTATTTT
TRBJ1-4 TRBV27 - TRBD1 CASSFDRASAKLFF TGTGCCAGCAGTTTCGACAGGGCATCGGCAAAACTGTTTTTT
TRBJ2-7 TRBV10-3 few TRBD1 CAITRTGTGGSYEQYF TGTGCCATCACCCGAACCGGGACAGGGGGATCCTACGAGCAGTACTTC
TRBJ1-4 TRBV12-3/TRBV12-4 many TRBD1 CASSLEQGVKLFF TGTGCCAGCAGTTTGGAACAGGGGGTAAAACTGTTTTTT
TRBJ1-1 TRBV18 - TRBD1 CASSNRDREGAFF TGTGCCAGCTCAAACCGGGACAGGGAGGGAGCTTTCTTT
TRBJ1-3 TRBV29-1 few - CSVAQPTDQPGNTIYF TGCAGCGTTGCTCAACCCACGGACCAACCTGGAAACACCATATATTTT
TRBJ1-5 TRBV20-1 few - CSASGSSNQPQHF TGCAGTGCTAGTGGCAGTAGCAATCAGCCCCAGCATTTT
TRBJ2-3 TRBV11-2 - - CASSPDSRDTQYF TGTGCCAGCAGCCCGGACAGCCGAGATACGCAGTATTTT
TRBJ2-6 TRBV12-3/TRBV12-4 - - CASSLGSKGFSGANVLTF TGTGCCAGCAGTTTAGGGTCAAAAGGGTTCTCTGGGGCCAACGTCCTGACTTTC
TRBJ1-4 TRBV15 few - CATSRGTLATNEKLFF TGTGCCACCAGCAGGGGGACACTCGCAACTAATGAAAAACTGTTTTTT
TRBJ1-2 TRBV12-3/TRBV12-4 - - CASRNRAYGYTF TGTGCCAGCAGAAACAGGGCTTATGGCTACACCTTC
TRBJ1-4 TRBV7-2 few - CASSSPGQRNEKLFF TGTGCCAGCAGCTCCCCTGGACAGAGGAATGAAAAACTGTTTTTT